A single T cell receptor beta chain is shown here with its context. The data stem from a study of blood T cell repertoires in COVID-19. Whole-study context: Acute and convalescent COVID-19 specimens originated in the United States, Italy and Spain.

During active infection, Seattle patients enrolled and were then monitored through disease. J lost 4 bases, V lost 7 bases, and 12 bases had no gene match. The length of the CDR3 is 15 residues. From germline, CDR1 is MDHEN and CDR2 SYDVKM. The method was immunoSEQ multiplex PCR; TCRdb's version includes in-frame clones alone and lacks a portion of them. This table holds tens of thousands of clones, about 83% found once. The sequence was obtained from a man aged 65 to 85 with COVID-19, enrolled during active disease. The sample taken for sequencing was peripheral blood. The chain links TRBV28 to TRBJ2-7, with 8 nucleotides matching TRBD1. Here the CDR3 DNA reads TGTGCCAGCACCCCCCCAGGGGGCCTTACATACGAGCAGTACTTC. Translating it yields CASTPPGGLTYEQYF.